Listed below are T cell receptor beta chains from one sample, sequenced in a study of glioma-infiltrating T cells after dendritic cell vaccination. Libraries were prepared by immunoSEQ multiplex PCR; TCRdb keeps only in-frame clonotypes and omits some of them. The sample includes tens of thousands of clones, about 80% of them seen just once. Sample: blood, taken before dendritic cell vaccination. The receptors originated from a human donor with glioblastoma. CDR3s include the opening cysteine and the closing phenylalanine or tryptophan. Each record gives: V gene, D gene, J gene, clone size, CDR3 DNA, CDR3 protein. A D gene is named only where the DNA matches it firmly. A clone size is listed for some rows: how often the clone was seen (once, few, many), or a class if it is expanded.

>TRBV13|TRBD1|TRBJ2-2|once
TGTGCCAGCAGCTCCCGTCCCGGGACAGAGCCAACCGGGGAGCTGTTTTTT
CASSSRPGTEPTGELFF
>TRBV5-1|TRBD1|TRBJ1-4|few
TGCGCCAGCAGCGCAGGGGGCCCTGGTGAAAAACTGTTTTTT
CASSAGGPGEKLFF
>TRBV13|-|TRBJ2-5|-
TGTGCCAGCAGCCTTTACTCGATGGAGACCCAGTACTTC
CASSLYSMETQYF
>TRBV2|-|TRBJ2-1|-
TGTGCCAGCAGTGATAAGTGGACGGGGGATGAGCAGTTCTTC
CASSDKWTGDEQFF
>TRBV11-2|TRBD1|TRBJ1-4|once
TGTGCCAGCAGCGCAGGGACAGGCGGTGAAAAACTGTTTTTT
CASSAGTGGEKLFF
>TRBV10-3|-|TRBJ2-2|-
TGTGCCATCAGTGACAGGGAAACCGGGGAGCTGTTTTTT
CAISDRETGELFF
>TRBV12-5|TRBD1|TRBJ2-7|-
TGTGCTAGTGGTTGGACCACCGGGACAGGCTACGAGCAGTACTTC
CASGWTTGTGYEQYF
>TRBV7-6|-|TRBJ2-1|many
TGTGCCAGCAGCCCTCGACAGGATTACAATGAGCAGTTCTTC
CASSPRQDYNEQFF
>TRBV9|-|TRBJ2-1|-
TGTGCCAGCAGCGTAGGGGCGGGGGCAAATGAGCAGTTCTTC
CASSVGAGANEQFF
>TRBV4-1|TRBD1|TRBJ2-2|-
TGCGCCAGCAGCTTACAGGGGGCGCGAATCACCGGGGAGCTGTTTTTT
CASSLQGARITGELFF
>TRBV11-1|TRBD2|TRBJ2-4|-
TGTGCCAGCAGTAGGGAGGGGACGGCCAAAAACATTCAGTACTTC
CASSREGTAKNIQYF
>TRBV5-1|TRBD1|TRBJ1-1|-
TGCGCCAGCAGCTTGGGGTCCGACAGGGGTGAAGCTTTCTTT
CASSLGSDRGEAFF
>TRBV19|TRBD2|TRBJ2-1|-
TGTGCCAGTAGGGCGGGACTAGGGTCCTACAATGAGCAGTTCTTC
CASRAGLGSYNEQFF
>TRBV19|TRBD1|TRBJ1-2|-
TGTGCCAGGGGACAGGGGTCCTATGGCTACACCTTC
CARGQGSYGYTF
>TRBV5-6|-|TRBJ2-1|-
TGTGCCAGCAGCTCCCGAGGAGTTATTAAATCCTACAATGAGCAGTTCTTC
CASSSRGVIKSYNEQFF
>TRBV19|-|TRBJ2-3|-
TGTGCCAGTAGTAGCACCCGGGACATCTCTAGCACAGATACGCAGTATTTT
CASSSTRDISSTDTQYF
>TRBV27|-|TRBJ2-5|-
TGTGCCATCCCCCGGGTGTCTCAAGGGGTGGAGACCCAGTACTTC
CAIPRVSQGVETQYF
>TRBV6-1|TRBD2|TRBJ2-5|-
TGTGCCAGCAGTGGGGGGGAGGGTGGATTTGAGACCCAGTACTTC
CASSGGEGGFETQYF
>TRBV25-1|-|TRBJ1-2|once
TGTGCCAGCAGTGAAGCTGTGGGCCCGATCCTCTATGGCTACACCTTC
CASSEAVGPILYGYTF
>TRBV5-1|TRBD2|TRBJ2-2|-
TGCGCCAGCAGCTGGGGGACTAGCGGGAGCGGCACCGGGGAGCTGTTTTTT
CASSWGTSGSGTGELFF
>TRBV18|TRBD2|TRBJ2-1|-
TGTGCCAGCTCACCGGGACTAGCCCATGAGCAGTTCTTC
CASSPGLAHEQFF
>TRBV18|-|TRBJ2-6|-
TGTGCCAGCTCACCATCGACAGTGTCTGGTGGGGCCAACGTCCTGACTTTC
CASSPSTVSGGANVLTF
>TRBV2|TRBD2|TRBJ2-1|once
TGTGCCAGCAGTGAACAGGATTTAGCGGGGGCCAATGAGCAGTTCTTC
CASSEQDLAGANEQFF
>TRBV29-1|-|TRBJ2-5|once
TGCAGCGTTGCCGGACACCAATCCCAAGAGACCCAGTACTTC
CSVAGHQSQETQYF
>TRBV6-1|-|TRBJ1-5|-
TGTGCCAGCAGTGAAGGGTGGTCCAGAAGCAATCAGCCCCAGCATTTT
CASSEGWSRSNQPQHF
>TRBV7-9|-|TRBJ1-3|-
TGTGCCAGCAGCAGCAACAGGGCAGACATATATTTT
CASSSNRADIYF
>TRBV4-2|TRBD2|TRBJ2-5|-
TGTGCCAGCAGCCGGACTAGCGGAAACGGCGGAGAGACCCAGTACTTC
CASSRTSGNGGETQYF
>TRBV11-2|TRBD2|TRBJ2-1|-
TGTGCCAGCAGCCTCAATAGCGGGATATTCGATGAGCAGTTCTTC
CASSLNSGIFDEQFF
>TRBV18|TRBD1|TRBJ1-1|once
TGTGCCAGCTCACCACCGGGGACAGGGGGAACTGAAGCTTTCTTT
CASSPPGTGGTEAFF